Listed below are T cell receptor beta chains from one sample, sequenced in a study of Graves' ophthalmopathy and Graves' hyperthyroidism. Via MiXCR, TCRdb re-called the multiplex PCR reads, giving one row per CDR3 protein. The data contain over 500,000 distinct CDR3 sequences, about 20% of them singletons. The material sequenced was peripheral blood. The source of these receptors is a woman aged 18-29 years with stable Graves' hyperthyroidism. Some clones in this sample may be carry-over from other donors' samples. The CDR3 runs from the conserved cysteine through the conserved F or W. The order of the fields is clone size, J gene, V gene, D gene, CDR3 DNA, CDR3 protein. A D gene is named only where the DNA matches it firmly. Some rows mark clone size as missing; the rest say once, few, many or name a class of expanded clone.

>-|TRBJ1-2|TRBV29-1|TRBD1
TGCAGCGTTCAATTGCCGGGACAGGGGCTCTATGGCTACACCTTC
CSVQLPGQGLYGYTF
>many|TRBJ2-7|TRBV6-6|-
TGTGCCAGCAGCGGGGACTCAACCTACGAGCAGTACTTC
CASSGDSTYEQYF
>many|TRBJ2-2|TRBV28|TRBD2
TGTGCCAGCAGTGGACTAGCGGGAGATTTGACCGGGGAGCTGTTTTTT
CASSGLAGDLTGELFF
>-|TRBJ1-2|TRBV28|-
TGTGCCAGCAGTTTATACCGGGACTCCTATGGCTACACCTTC
CASSLYRDSYGYTF
>-|TRBJ1-2|TRBV12-3/TRBV12-4|-
TGTGCCGGCAGTTTAATTCCAGGGATGGATGGCTACACCTTC
CAGSLIPGMDGYTF
>many|TRBJ1-1|TRBV5-1|-
TGCGCCAGCAGCCTCGAAGGTCCCAGGAGGGCGAACACTGAAGCTTTCTTT
CASSLEGPRRANTEAFF
>-|TRBJ1-2|TRBV2|-
TGTGCCAGTGTTTCTTCCTATGGCTACACCTTC
CASVSSYGYTF
>-|TRBJ1-4|TRBV28|-
TGTGCCAGTTACAACCCCAGTAATGAAAAACTGTTTTTT
CASYNPSNEKLFF
>many|TRBJ2-5|TRBV12-3/TRBV12-4|-
TGTGCCAGCACTCTCGGACGAAGCGACAGCCAAGAGACCCAGTACTTC
CASTLGRSDSQETQYF
>many|TRBJ1-1|TRBV2|-
TGTGCCAGCATTCGGACAGAGAAACACACTGAAGCTTTCTTT
CASIRTEKHTEAFF
>many|TRBJ1-1|TRBV6-2/TRBV6-3|-
TGTGCCAGCAGTTACTCTGAGGGCACGAAAAAATACGGCACTGAAGCTTTCTTT
CASSYSEGTKKYGTEAFF
>-|TRBJ1-1|TRBV6-1|-
TGTGCCAGCAGTGATACCGCAGGGGCTGAAGCTTTCTTT
CASSDTAGAEAFF
>many|TRBJ2-2|TRBV28|TRBD1
TGTGCCAGCACCCCCCGGCAGGGGGCCGGGGAGCTGTTTTTT
CASTPRQGAGELFF
>-|TRBJ2-5|TRBV6-2/TRBV6-3|TRBD2
TGTGCCAGCAGTTACGACAGGGGTTGGACTAGCGGGGGTGGGGAGACCCAGTACTTC
CASSYDRGWTSGGGETQYF
>many|TRBJ1-2|TRBV2|-
TGTGCCAGCAGTGCAGGGGTCGATGGCTACACCTTC
CASSAGVDGYTF
>many|TRBJ1-1|TRBV29-1|TRBD1
TGCAGCGTTGAGGGGACAGGGGACCAAGCTTTCTTT
CSVEGTGDQAFF
>-|TRBJ1-1|TRBV2|-
TGTGCCAGCAGTGTGGTGGACACTCGTGAAGCTTTCTTT
CASSVVDTREAFF
>many|TRBJ2-2|TRBV11-1|-
TGTGCCAGCAGTCCCAGCTTTGTGGTGGGGTTGACCGGGGAGCTGTTTTTT
CASSPSFVVGLTGELFF
>many|TRBJ2-5|TRBV27|-
TGTGCCAGCAGTTTATCAGGGAACCGGGAGACCCAGTACTTC
CASSLSGNRETQYF
>few|TRBJ1-5|TRBV27|-
TGTGCCAGCAGTTTGGAGTATAGCAATCAGCCCCAGCATTTT
CASSLEYSNQPQHF
>many|TRBJ1-2|TRBV12-3/TRBV12-4|TRBD1
TGTGCCAGCAGTCTCCGACAGGGGGCGGGTGGCTACACCTTC
CASSLRQGAGGYTF
>-|TRBJ2-7|TRBV5-4|-
TGTGCCAGCAGCTTGGGGGGGTCTATATGGGACACCTTCTACGAGCAGTACTTC
CASSLGGSIWDTFYEQYF
>-|TRBJ2-2|TRBV11-2|TRBD2
TGTGCCAGCAGCACTAGGACTAGCGCCGGGGAGCTGTTTTTT
CASSTRTSAGELFF
>many|TRBJ1-1|TRBV12-5|-
TGTGCTAGTGGCCCTGACTATGGCACTGAAGCTTTCTTT
CASGPDYGTEAFF
>many|TRBJ1-1|TRBV7-9|-
TGTGCCAGCAGCGACAGAGAAGCTTTCTTT
CASSDREAFF
>many|TRBJ1-1|TRBV18|-
TGTGCCAGCTCACCACCGCAGGTAGGGGCTGAAGCTTTCTTT
CASSPPQVGAEAFF
>-|TRBJ1-2|TRBV11-1|TRBD1
TGTGCCAGCAGCTTGCCAAGGGGGCTAGCTAACTATGGCTACACCTTC
CASSLPRGLANYGYTF
>many|TRBJ2-6|TRBV20-1|-
TGCAGTGCCAACAGTGCCGTGACTTCTGGGGCCAACGTCCTGACTTTC
CSANSAVTSGANVLTF
>many|TRBJ1-5|TRBV13|-
TGTGCCAGCAGCTCTTCCGACAGACCCCCTCAGCCCCAGCATTTT
CASSSSDRPPQPQHF
>many|TRBJ2-7|TRBV29-1|TRBD1
TGCAGCGCTGGCCGACAGGGCTCCTACGAGCAGTACTTC
CSAGRQGSYEQYF
>many|TRBJ1-2|TRBV12-3/TRBV12-4|TRBD1
TGTGCCAGCAGCGCCCGTGACAGGGAGAACAGCTACACCTTC
CASSARDRENSYTF
>-|TRBJ1-5|TRBV30|-
TGTGCCTGGAACCTAGGAAGCAATCAGCCCCAGCATTTT
CAWNLGSNQPQHF
>-|TRBJ1-2|TRBV7-4|TRBD1
TGTGTCAGCGGTCCCTCCGGGACAGGGCTCAGCTATGGCTACACCTTC
CVSGPSGTGLSYGYTF
>-|TRBJ1-5|TRBV2|-
TGTGCCAGCAGTGAAAAGTCCGGTAGCAATCAGCCCCAGCATTTT
CASSEKSGSNQPQHF
>many|TRBJ1-2|TRBV12-3/TRBV12-4|TRBD1
TGTGCCAGCAGCCCAACCGACAGGGTTAACTATGGCTACACCTTC
CASSPTDRVNYGYTF
>many|TRBJ2-2|TRBV27|-
TGTGCCAGCAGTTTACTAGCCCTGAACACCGGGGAGCTGTTTTTT
CASSLLALNTGELFF
>many|TRBJ2-5|TRBV5-1|-
TGCGCCAGTGGGGGACTTGAAGAGACCCAGTACTTC
CASGGLEETQYF
>few|TRBJ2-5|TRBV5-1|TRBD1
TGCGCCAGCAGCTTTCAGGACAGGGTGGAAGAGACCCAGTACTTC
CASSFQDRVEETQYF
>-|TRBJ1-2|TRBV7-2|-
TGTGCCAGCAGCCGCGGACAGCGCCATGGCTACACCTTC
CASSRGQRHGYTF
>-|TRBJ1-2|TRBV6-1|-
TGTGCCAGCGCGCCCCCGAGGGAGTGGTATGGCTACACCTTC
CASAPPREWYGYTF
>-|TRBJ1-2|TRBV12-3/TRBV12-4|-
TGTGCCAGCAGTCCGAGGACTATTAGGGGCTACACCTTC
CASSPRTIRGYTF
>-|TRBJ2-5|TRBV20-1|-
TGCAGTGCTAGAGGGGGGGCGCAGGGAGAGACCCAGTACTTC
CSARGGAQGETQYF
>-|TRBJ1-5|TRBV27|-
TGTGCCAGCAGGATGCGGGGGTCGATGGGCAATCAGCCCCAGCATTTT
CASRMRGSMGNQPQHF
>many|TRBJ1-2|TRBV29-1|TRBD1
TGCAGCGTGGCGGAGAGGGGGCACTATGGCTACACCTTC
CSVAERGHYGYTF
>once|TRBJ1-5|TRBV6-2/TRBV6-3|-
TGTGCCAGCAGTTACATCTCTCGGTTCCCAGGACTTAGCAATCAGCCCCAGCATTTT
CASSYISRFPGLSNQPQHF
>few|TRBJ2-7|TRBV6-2/TRBV6-3|TRBD2
TGTGCCAGCAGCCGCGGACTAGCGCCAGACTACGAGCAGTACTTC
CASSRGLAPDYEQYF
>-|TRBJ2-7|TRBV28|-
TGTGCCAGCAGTACCCCAGGGGGGTTTTATTCTTACGAGCAGTACTTC
CASSTPGGFYSYEQYF
>-|TRBJ1-6|TRBV7-9|-
TGTGCCAGCAGCTTTGGGACGGGGGCGTCGATTTCACCCCTCCACTTT
CASSFGTGASISPLHF
>many|TRBJ1-2|TRBV20-1|-
TGCAGTGCTAGATGGGGGTTAGATGGCTACACCTTC
CSARWGLDGYTF
>many|TRBJ1-2|TRBV5-1|-
TGCGCCAGCGTAGAACCGGGACACTCGGGCTACACCTTC
CASVEPGHSGYTF
>-|TRBJ2-5|TRBV12-3/TRBV12-4|-
TGTGCCAGCAGTCCCCTCCTGGCGGGAAGCCAGTACTTC
CASSPLLAGSQYF
>-|TRBJ1-1|TRBV30|-
TGTGCCTGGAGTGGACTAGTTGGGAACACTGAAGCTTTCTTT
CAWSGLVGNTEAFF
>many|TRBJ1-6|TRBV27|TRBD1
TGTGCCAGCAGTAAGGGACAGGGGGGTTCACCCCTCCACTTT
CASSKGQGGSPLHF
>few|TRBJ2-2|TRBV7-3|TRBD2
TGTGCCAGCAGCCAAGTAGCGGGGGGGCCCGGGGAGCTGTTTTTT
CASSQVAGGPGELFF
>-|TRBJ1-1|TRBV6-1|-
TGTGCCACCAAGGCCCCGGGCAACACTGAAGCTTTCTTT
CATKAPGNTEAFF
>many|TRBJ2-5|TRBV20-1|TRBD2
TGCAGTGCTCCGTTGTCTAGCGGGGGGGCGGAGACCCAGTACTTC
CSAPLSSGGAETQYF
>many|TRBJ2-5|TRBV29-1|-
TGCAGCGTTGTAGGCGAGACCCAGTACTTC
CSVVGETQYF